The 26 T cell receptor beta chains given below trace back to one sample, sequenced in a study of memory CD4+ T cells and cytomegalovirus serostatus. Sequenced by immunoSEQ multiplex PCR; TCRdb stores in-frame clones only, minus some. Counted here are approximately 44,000 clones, less than 85% occurring once; the ten biggest clones make up approximately 1.8%. The sort gate was single viable CD3+CD4+CD8-CD45RO+ cells for memory CD4+ T cells. Sequenced: memory CD4+ T cells from blood. Source of these receptors: an adult in good health and CMV-seronegative.

The chain uses TRBV7-8 and TRBJ1-2, with a weak D call TRBD1 (6 bases). Trimming removed 5 bases at V and 5 bases at J, with 18 bases between. The V gene's germline CDR1 is SGHVS and CDR2 FQNEAQ. CDR3 size: 15 residues. The CDR3 nucleotides read TGTGCCAGCAGCCCCCGTGGGGGCGGTGAATATGGCTACACCTTC. This gives the protein CASSPRGGGEYGYTF.

V is TRBV30 and J is TRBJ1-4; TRBD1 aligns across 7 bases. This CDR3 spans 16 amino acids. V lost 1 base to trimming and J lost 0 bases; unmatched junction nucleotides: 5. Looked up from germline, CDR1 is GTSNPN and CDR2 is SVGIG (reference sequence). CDR3 DNA sequence: TGTGCCTGGAGTGGAAACAGGGGAACAACTAATGAAAAACTGTTTTTT. It yields the protein CAWSGNRGTTNEKLFF.

This clone was seen a handful of times. The chain employs TRBV19 and TRBJ2-5, with D uncertain. The CDR3 sequence is 15 residues long. From germline, CDR1 is LNHDA and CDR2 SQIVND (reference sequence). V was shortened by 2 bases and J by 1 base, with 11 bases between the two germline ends. DNA of the CDR3: TGTGCCAGTAGTATATCCCGCCATTCCCAAGAGACCCAGTACTTC. Protein: CASSISRHSQETQYF.

The chain has TRBV7-9 and TRBJ1-3, with 10 bases matching TRBD1. Losses at the gene ends were 5 bases for V and 2 bases for J; bases not matched to a gene: 3. The CDR3 loop spans 15 amino acids. CDR1 SEHNR and CDR2 FQNEAQ come from the germline V gene (reference sequence). CDR3 protein: CASSLGQGAGNTIYF. The CDR3 region has the DNA TGTGCCAGCAGCCTTGGACAGGGGGCTGGAAACACCATATATTTT.

The CDR3 sequence: CASSSDPAGANVLTF. In DNA form, the CDR3 reads TGTGCCAGCAGCTCCGATCCCGCTGGGGCCAACGTCCTGACTTTC. The V call is TRBV11-2, the J call TRBJ2-6; no definite D call. In germline, CDR1 is SGHAT, CDR2 FQNNGV. The V gene lost 4 bases and the J gene lost 2 bases, with 9 bases spanning the gap. The CDR3 extends over 15 amino acids.

The chain is built from TRBV7-2 and TRBJ1-2; 7 bases are shared with TRBD1. V lost 5 bases and J lost 6; bases outside the gene matches: 6. The CDR3 is made up of 13 amino acids. In germline, CDR1 is SGHTA, CDR2 FQGNSA. The CDR3 DNA sequence: TGTGCCAGCAGCACCCCGACAGGGAATGGCTACACCTTC. Its translation: CASSTPTGNGYTF.

This rearrangement joins TRBV18 to TRBJ1-1; D ambiguous. CDR3 length: 12 amino acids. V was pared by 8 bases and J by 3 bases, with 10 bases between. Germline loops: CDR1 KGHSH, CDR2 LQKENI. CDR3 sequence reads: CASQARDTEAFF. DNA for the CDR3: TGTGCCAGCCAGGCACGGGACACTGAAGCTTTCTTT.

The rearrangement uses TRBV28 and TRBJ2-1, with D possibly TRBD2 on 6 matching bases. V dropped 2 bases and J dropped 10 bases, with 12 bases sitting between them. The CDR3 extends over 13 amino acids. The germline gives CDR1 MDHEN, CDR2 SYDVKM. The CDR3 reads CASSLPLLAEQFF. The CDR3 nucleotides are TGTGCCAGCAGTTTACCCCTACTAGCCGAGCAGTTCTTC. Together with reference TRBV28 and TRBJ2-1, the CDR3 gives the full variable domain: DVKVTQSSRYLVKRTGEKVFLECVQDMDHENMFWYRQDPGLGLRLIYFSYDVKMKEKGDIPEGYSVSREKKERFSLILESASTNQTSMYLCASSLPLLAEQFFGPGTRLTVL.

This rearrangement joins TRBV7-8 to TRBJ2-7, with 8 bases lining up with TRBD2. CDR1 and CDR2 (germline): SGHVS, FQNEAQ. The CDR3 has 17 amino acids. With V trimmed by 0 bases and J by 3 bases, 10 bases remained unmatched. The CDR3 spells CASSLASRGGNLYEQYF. As DNA, the CDR3 is TGTGCCAGCAGCTTAGCGAGTCGGGGGGGGAACCTCTACGAGCAGTACTTC.

The chain uses TRBV7-3 and TRBJ2-7; possibly TRBD1 for D (5 bases). The CDR3 extends over 15 amino acids. V lost 2 bases and J lost 4, with 15 bases in between. Germline V CDR1 and CDR2: SGHTA, FQGTGA. The CDR3 DNA reads TGTGCCAGCAGCTTAGCTCACCAGGGTGGTTACGAGCAGTACTTC. Amino acid sequence: CASSLAHQGGYEQYF. Full variable domain (remainder filled in from reference TRBV7-3 and TRBJ2-7): GAGVSQTPSNKVTEKGKYVELRCDPISGHTALYWYRQSLGQGPEFLIYFQGTGAADDSGLPNDRFFAVRPEGSVSTLKIQRTERGDSAVYLCASSLAHQGGYEQYFGPGTRLTVT.

This rearrangement joins TRBV29-1 to TRBJ1-1; no definite D call. The length of the CDR3 is 12 residues. Germline CDR1 SQVTM, CDR2 ANQGSEA. Between the trimmed V and J ends, which lost 5 bases and 1 base, there was a span of 8 bases. The CDR3 coding sequence is TGCAGCGTTTGCCAGGCGAACACTGAAGCTTTCTTT. Translating gives CSVCQANTEAFF.

This clone was detected only a few times. The chain is built from TRBV28 and TRBJ1-1; D is unresolved. Germline V lookup: CDR1 MDHEN, CDR2 SYDVKM. The CDR3 extends over 14 amino acids. With 3 bases removed from V and 1 base from J, the gap between germline ends came to 9 bases. CDR3 bases: TGTGCCAGCAGTTTGTTTTCAGCGAACACTGAAGCTTTCTTT. Translating gives CASSLFSANTEAFF.

This rearrangement joins TRBV2 to TRBJ2-1; 9 bases agree with TRBD1. Germline CDR1 is SNHLY and CDR2 is FYNNEI. This CDR3 region has 17 residues. Trimming removed 8 bases from V and 2 bases from J; junction bases left unmatched: 13. The CDR3 bases are TGTGCCAGCTACGGGACAGGGCCTAGTAAAACCTACAATGAGCAGTTCTTC. Its translation: CASYGTGPSKTYNEQFF.

V is TRBV7-9 and J is TRBJ2-7, with D possibly TRBD2 on 7 matching bases. Trimming removed 1 base at V and 5 bases at J, with 18 bases between. The CDR3 loop spans 16 amino acids. In germline, CDR1 is SEHNR, CDR2 FQNEAQ (reference sequence). CDR3 nucleotide sequence: TGTGCCAGCAGCTTAGGTGGGGGGGCGATCTTAGACGAGCAGTACTTC. This translates into CASSLGGGAILDEQYF. Full variable domain (outside the CDR3, taken from reference TRBV7-9 and TRBJ2-7): DTGVSQNPRHKITKRGQNVTFRCDPISEHNRLYWYRQTLGQGPEFLTYFQNEAQLEKSRLLSDRFSAERPKGSFSTLEIQRTEQGDSAMYLCASSLGGGAILDEQYFGPGTRLTVT.

The chain joins TRBV5-1 to TRBJ1-4; 8 positions agree with TRBD1. The V and J ends lost 4 bases and 8 bases, in that order; junction bases with no gene match: 13. The CDR3 length is 16 residues. The germline V gene has CDR1 SGHRS and CDR2 YFSETQ. For the CDR3, the DNA is TGCGCCAGCAGCCAAGATGCCAGGACAGGGTACGAAAAACTGTTTTTT. Protein sequence: CASSQDARTGYEKLFF.

The sample holds a few counts of this clone. The V and J genes are TRBV18 and TRBJ2-7; 8 positions agree with TRBD1. The CDR3 has 13 amino acids. The germline V gene has CDR1 KGHSH and CDR2 LQKENI. J was trimmed by 6 bases and V by 6 bases; bases with no gene match: 7. Written as DNA, the CDR3 is TGTGCCAGCTCGTATGGACAGGGAGGCGAGCAGTACTTC. Protein sequence: CASSYGQGGEQYF. Full variable domain (missing parts from reference TRBV18 and TRBJ2-7): NAGVMQNPRHLVRRRGQEARLRCSPMKGHSHVYWYRQLPEEGLKFMVYLQKENIIDESGMPKERFSAEFPKEGPSILRIQQVVRGDSAAYFCASSYGQGGEQYFGPGTRLTVT.

The chain has TRBV5-1 and TRBJ2-3; 11 bases map to TRBD2. In germline, CDR1 is SGHRS, CDR2 YFSETQ. The CDR3 sequence is 18 residues long. Germline trimming cut 1 base from V and 4 bases from J; bases unmatched to any gene: 11. In nucleotides, the CDR3 is TGCGCCAGCAGCTTGATATCCGGTAGCGGGGGGGTATCAGATACGCAGTATTTT. Translated, it gives CASSLISGSGGVSDTQYF.

V is TRBV5-1 and J is TRBJ1-5; 7 bases line up with TRBD1. Trimming took 4 bases from V and 5 from J; bases not matched to a gene: 3. Germline-derived CDR1 and CDR2 are SGHRS and YFSETQ. CDR3 length: 13 amino acids. The CDR3 is CASSQDRDQPQHF. CDR3 coding DNA: TGCGCCAGCAGCCAAGACAGGGATCAGCCCCAGCATTTT.

This rearrangement joins TRBV11-3 to TRBJ2-1, with 16 bases that match TRBD2. The germline V gene has CDR1 SGHNT and CDR2 YENEEA. V shed 3 bases and J 9 bases; nucleotides not matched to a gene: 5. CDR3 size: 16 residues. The CDR3 spells CASSFGTSGGASEQFF. The CDR3 DNA reads as TGTGCCAGCAGCTTCGGGACTAGCGGGGGGGCTAGTGAGCAGTTCTTC. The full variable domain, completed using reference TRBV11-3 and TRBJ2-1, is EAGVVQSPRYKIIEKKQPVAFWCNPISGHNTLYWYLQNLGQGPELLIRYENEEAVDDSQLPKDRFSAERLKGVDSTLKIQPAELGDSAVYLCASSFGTSGGASEQFFGPGTRLTVL.

The V gene is TRBV7-9, the J gene TRBJ1-6; the D is unclear. CDR1 and CDR2 from the germline V gene are SEHNR and FQNEAQ (reference sequence). This CDR3 has 12 residues. V was cut by 3 bases and J by 7 bases, with 4 bases left in between. CDR3 residues: CASSFTNSPLHF. The CDR3, as DNA: TGTGCCAGCAGCTTTACGAATTCACCCCTCCACTTT.

A single count supports this clone. The rearrangement joins TRBV6-4 to TRBJ1-6; tentative D call: TRBD1 (5 bases). This CDR3 is built from 15 residues. Trimming took 6 bases from V and 5 from J, leaving 14 bases between them. Germline-derived CDR1 and CDR2 are MRHNA and SNTAGT. This chain's CDR3 is CASRRAREDNSPLHF. The CDR3 DNA reads as TGTGCCAGCAGGAGGGCCAGGGAAGATAATTCACCCCTCCACTTT.

The sample holds one count of this clone. This chain links TRBV5-1 with TRBJ2-2; D possibly corresponds to TRBD1 (5 bases). The CDR3 contains 14 residues. Germline-derived CDR1 and CDR2 are SGHRS and YFSETQ. The V end was cut by 1 base, the J end by 3 bases, with 7 bases between. Written as DNA, the CDR3 is TGCGCCAGCAGCTTGATAGGGGACACCGGGGAGCTGTTTTTT. This translates into CASSLIGDTGELFF.

V usage is TRBV16 and J usage is TRBJ2-3; D is unresolved. V lost 0 bases to trimming and J lost 6 bases, with 4 bases between them. This CDR3 spans 12 amino acids. Germline lookup yields CDR1 KGHSY and CDR2 FQNENV. This CDR3 reads CASSQSADTQYF. The CDR3 DNA reads TGTGCCAGCAGCCAATCAGCGGATACGCAGTATTTT. The whole variable domain, filled in from reference TRBV16 and TRBJ2-3, reads GEEVAQTPKHLVRGEGQKAKLYCAPIKGHSYVFWYQQVLKNEFKFLISFQNENVFDETGMPKERFSAKCLPNSPCSLEIQATKLEDSAVYFCASSQSADTQYFGPGTRLTVL.

This chain joins TRBV7-7 and TRBJ2-3, with D unresolved. From germline, CDR1 is SSHAT and CDR2 FNYEAQ (reference sequence). The germline V and J ends were trimmed by 1 base and 2 bases, with 13 bases remaining between them. The CDR3 extends over 16 amino acids. CDR3 region: CASSLGSADTTDTQYF. The CDR3 DNA is TGTGCCAGCAGCTTAGGTTCGGCAGATACCACAGATACGCAGTATTTT.

The V gene is TRBV2, the J gene TRBJ2-1; D is unclear. V lost 7 bases to trimming and J lost 9 bases, with 16 bases between them. The germline CDR1 and CDR2 sequences are SNHLY and FYNNEI. This CDR3 region has 13 residues. As DNA, the CDR3 is TGTGCCAGCACCATTGACCCCGGCGGTGAGCAGTTCTTC. Protein sequence: CASTIDPGGEQFF. Looking up the rest from reference TRBV2 and TRBJ2-1 gives the full variable domain: EPEVTQTPSHQVTQMGQEVILRCVPISNHLYFYWYRQILGQKVEFLVSFYNNEISEKSEIFDDQFSVERPDGSNFTLKIRSTKLEDSAMYFCASTIDPGGEQFFGPGTRLTVL.

The chain couples TRBV2 to TRBJ1-1, with TRBD1 identical over 10 bases. CDR1 is SNHLY and CDR2 is FYNNEI in the germline V gene. The junction had 5 bases not matched to a gene; V was cut back by 6 bases and J by 7 bases. The CDR3 spans 13 residues. This CDR3 reads CASRDRTGGEAFF. The CDR3 nucleotides are TGTGCCAGCAGGGATAGGACAGGGGGTGAAGCTTTCTTT.